The source of this TCR beta chain is a study of blood T cell repertoires in COVID-19. Background on the study: The United States, Italy and Spain supplied acute and convalescent COVID-19 samples. PBMCs, B-cell-depleted T cells, or T cells were the source of the cDNA or gDNA that made up the material.

V lost 1 base to trimming and J lost 5 bases, with 8 bases between them. CDR1 is MNHNS and CDR2 is SASEGT in the germline V gene. The CDR3 is 13 residues long. In the authors' methods: Quantification of nucleated cells was approximated via reference gene primer amplification. Sequencing used immunoSEQ multiplex PCR; TCRdb keeps in-frame clones, though not all of them. V and J calls and clone size are as listed in that table; D and trimming were resolved from the DNA. In the table there are over 50,000 clones, 85% to 90% of which are singletons. This clonotype was obtained from a human donor in a cohort sampled during active COVID-19. The sample consisted of peripheral blood. This rearrangement joins TRBV6-1 to TRBJ2-5; a possible D gene is TRBD2 (6 bases). The CDR3 region has the DNA TGTGCCAGCAGTGAAGACCGGGGGGAGACCCAGTACTTC. This encodes CASSEDRGETQYF.